Sequencing of this T cell receptor beta chain was carried out in a study of T cell responses to AZD1222 COVID-19 vaccine. TCRdb keeps only in-frame clones here, not all; method: immunoSEQ multiplex PCR. The data contain about 160,000 clones, 90% to 95% of them singletons. The CDR3 contains 13 residues. Trimming cost V 4 bases and J 0 bases, with 6 bases left between them. Germline CDR1 is LGHNA and CDR2 is YSLEER. This receptor was taken from an adult who received the AZD1222 COVID-19 vaccine. The sample consisted of peripheral blood, taken 28 days after the second AZD1222 dose. The chain joins TRBV4-3 to TRBJ1-1, with D uncertain. The CDR3 DNA is TGCGCCAGCAGCCGCGCCATGAACACTGAAGCTTTCTTT. It translates to CASSRAMNTEAFF.